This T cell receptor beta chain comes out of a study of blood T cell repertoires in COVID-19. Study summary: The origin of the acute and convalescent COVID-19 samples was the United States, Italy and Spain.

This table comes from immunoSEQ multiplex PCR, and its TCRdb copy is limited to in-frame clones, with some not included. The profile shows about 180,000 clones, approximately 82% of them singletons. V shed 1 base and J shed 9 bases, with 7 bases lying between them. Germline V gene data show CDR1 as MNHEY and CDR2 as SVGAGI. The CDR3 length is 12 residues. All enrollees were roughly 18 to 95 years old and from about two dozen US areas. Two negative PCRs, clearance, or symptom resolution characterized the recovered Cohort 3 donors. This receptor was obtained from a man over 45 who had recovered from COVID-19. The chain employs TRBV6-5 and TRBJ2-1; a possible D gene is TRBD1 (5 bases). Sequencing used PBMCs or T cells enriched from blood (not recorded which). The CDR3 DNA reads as TGTGCCAGCAGTTACTGGCAGGGTGAGCAGTTCTTC. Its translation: CASSYWQGEQFF.